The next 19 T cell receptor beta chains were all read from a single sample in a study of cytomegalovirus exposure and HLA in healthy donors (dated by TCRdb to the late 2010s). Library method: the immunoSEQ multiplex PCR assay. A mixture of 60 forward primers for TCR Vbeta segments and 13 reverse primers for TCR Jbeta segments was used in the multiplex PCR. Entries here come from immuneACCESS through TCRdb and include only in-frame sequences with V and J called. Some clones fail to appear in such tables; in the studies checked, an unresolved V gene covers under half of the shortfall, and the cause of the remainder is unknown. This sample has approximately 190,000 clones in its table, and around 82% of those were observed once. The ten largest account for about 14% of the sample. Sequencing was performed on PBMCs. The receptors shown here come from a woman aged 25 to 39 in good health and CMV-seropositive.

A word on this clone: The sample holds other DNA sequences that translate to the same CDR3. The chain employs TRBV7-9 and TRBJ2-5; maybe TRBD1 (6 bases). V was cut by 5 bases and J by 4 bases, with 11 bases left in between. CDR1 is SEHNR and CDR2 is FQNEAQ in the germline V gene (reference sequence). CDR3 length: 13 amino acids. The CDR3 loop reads CASSPLGGETQYF. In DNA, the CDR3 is TGTGCCAGCAGCCCACTAGGGGGAGAGACCCAGTACTTC.

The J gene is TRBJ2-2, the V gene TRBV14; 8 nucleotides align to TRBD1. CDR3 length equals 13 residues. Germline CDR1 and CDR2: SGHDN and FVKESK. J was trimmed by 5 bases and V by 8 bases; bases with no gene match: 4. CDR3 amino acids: CASGDRLTGELFF. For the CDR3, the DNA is TGTGCCAGCGGGGACAGGTTGACCGGGGAGCTGTTTTTT.

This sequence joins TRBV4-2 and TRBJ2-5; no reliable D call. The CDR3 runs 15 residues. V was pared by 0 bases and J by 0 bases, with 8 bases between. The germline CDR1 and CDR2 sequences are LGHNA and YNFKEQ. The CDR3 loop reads CASSQEWHNQETQYF. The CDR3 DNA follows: TGTGCCAGCAGCCAAGAATGGCACAACCAAGAGACCCAGTACTTC.

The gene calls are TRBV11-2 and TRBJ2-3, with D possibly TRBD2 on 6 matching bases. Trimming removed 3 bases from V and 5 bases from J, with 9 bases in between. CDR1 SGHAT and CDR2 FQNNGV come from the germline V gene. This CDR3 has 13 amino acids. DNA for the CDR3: TGTGCCAGCAGCTTTTCCGGGGGAGATACGCAGTATTTT. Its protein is CASSFSGGDTQYF.

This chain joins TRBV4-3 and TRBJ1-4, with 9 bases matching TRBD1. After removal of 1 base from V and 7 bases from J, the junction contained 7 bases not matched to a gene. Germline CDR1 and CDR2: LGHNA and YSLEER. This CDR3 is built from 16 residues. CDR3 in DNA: TGCGCCAGCAGCCAAGGGGCCGGGACAGGGTCTGAAAAACTGTTTTTT. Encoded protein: CASSQGAGTGSEKLFF.

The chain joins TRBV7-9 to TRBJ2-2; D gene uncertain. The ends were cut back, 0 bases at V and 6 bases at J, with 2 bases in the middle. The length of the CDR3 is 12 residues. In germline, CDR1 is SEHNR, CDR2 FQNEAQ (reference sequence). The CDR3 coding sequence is TGTGCCAGCAGCTTAGCCGCCGGGGAGCTGTTTTTT. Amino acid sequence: CASSLAAGELFF.

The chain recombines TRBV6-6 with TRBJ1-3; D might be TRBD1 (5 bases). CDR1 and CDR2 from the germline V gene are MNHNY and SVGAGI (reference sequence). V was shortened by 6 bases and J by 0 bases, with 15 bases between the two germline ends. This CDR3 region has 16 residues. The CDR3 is CASSPNKDSSGNTIYF. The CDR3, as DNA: TGTGCCAGCAGCCCCAATAAAGACAGCTCTGGAAACACCATATATTTT.

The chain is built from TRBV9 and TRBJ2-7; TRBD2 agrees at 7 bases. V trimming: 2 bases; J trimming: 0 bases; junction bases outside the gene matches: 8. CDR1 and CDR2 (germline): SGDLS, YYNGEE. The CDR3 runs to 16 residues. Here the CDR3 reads CASSVEGGGTSYEQYF. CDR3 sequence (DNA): TGTGCCAGCAGCGTGGAGGGCGGGGGTACCTCCTACGAGCAGTACTTC.

The CDR3 region is CASSQGSREGRNEQFF. The CDR3 DNA sequence: TGCGCCAGCAGCCAAGGGTCGCGGGAGGGCCGAAATGAGCAGTTCTTC. The chain links TRBV4-1 to TRBJ2-1; 9 bases are shared with TRBD2. V shed 1 base and J 7 bases; nucleotides not matched to a gene: 8. The CDR3 totals 16 residues. Germline V gene data show CDR1 as MGHRA and CDR2 as YSYEKL.

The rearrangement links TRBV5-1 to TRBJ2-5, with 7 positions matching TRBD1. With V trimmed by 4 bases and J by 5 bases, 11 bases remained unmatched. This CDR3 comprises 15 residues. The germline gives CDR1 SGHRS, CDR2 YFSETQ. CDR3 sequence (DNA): TGCGCCAGCAGCCTTGAGACAGGGACGGGCGAGACCCAGTACTTC. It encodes CASSLETGTGETQYF.

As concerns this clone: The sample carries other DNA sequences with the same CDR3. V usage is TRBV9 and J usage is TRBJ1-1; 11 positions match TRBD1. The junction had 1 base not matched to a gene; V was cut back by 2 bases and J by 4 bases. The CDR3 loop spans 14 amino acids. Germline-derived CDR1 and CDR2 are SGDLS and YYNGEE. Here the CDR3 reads CASSVGTGGTEAFF. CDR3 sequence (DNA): TGTGCCAGCAGCGTCGGGACAGGGGGCACTGAAGCTTTCTTT.

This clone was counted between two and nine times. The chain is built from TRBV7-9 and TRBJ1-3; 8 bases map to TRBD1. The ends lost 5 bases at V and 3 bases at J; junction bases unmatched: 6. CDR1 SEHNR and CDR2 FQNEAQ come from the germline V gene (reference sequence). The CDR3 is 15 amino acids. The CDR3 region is CASSTDRGFGNTIYF. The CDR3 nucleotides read TGTGCCAGCAGCACAGACAGGGGCTTTGGAAACACCATATATTTT. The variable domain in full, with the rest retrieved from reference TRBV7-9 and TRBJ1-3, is DTGVSQNPRHKITKRGQNVTFRCDPISEHNRLYWYRQTLGQGPEFLTYFQNEAQLEKSRLLSDRFSAERPKGSFSTLEIQRTEQGDSAMYLCASSTDRGFGNTIYFGEGSWLTVV.

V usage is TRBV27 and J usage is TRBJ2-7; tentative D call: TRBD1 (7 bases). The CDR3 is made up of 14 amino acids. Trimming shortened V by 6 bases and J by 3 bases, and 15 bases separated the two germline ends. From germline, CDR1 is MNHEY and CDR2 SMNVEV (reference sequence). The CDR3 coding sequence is TGTGCCAGCAGCCTGGACAGGAGGGGCTACGAGCAGTACTTC. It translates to CASSLDRRGYEQYF.

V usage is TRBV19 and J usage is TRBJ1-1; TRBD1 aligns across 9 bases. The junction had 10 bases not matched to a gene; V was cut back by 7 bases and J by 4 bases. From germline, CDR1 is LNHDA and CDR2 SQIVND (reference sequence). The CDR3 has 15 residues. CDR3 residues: CASNTNRGLFTEAFF. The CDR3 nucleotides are TGTGCCAGTAATACAAACAGGGGGCTGTTCACTGAAGCTTTCTTT.

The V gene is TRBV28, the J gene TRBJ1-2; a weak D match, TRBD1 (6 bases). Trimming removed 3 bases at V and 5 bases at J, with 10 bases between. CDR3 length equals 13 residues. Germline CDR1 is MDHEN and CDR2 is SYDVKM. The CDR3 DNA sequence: TGTGCCAGCAGTTTTGACAGGAGATATGGCTACACCTTC. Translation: CASSFDRRYGYTF.

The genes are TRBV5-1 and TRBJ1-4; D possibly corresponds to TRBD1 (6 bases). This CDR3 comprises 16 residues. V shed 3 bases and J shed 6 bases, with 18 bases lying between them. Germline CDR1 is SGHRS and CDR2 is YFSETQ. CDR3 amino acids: CASSSTYSGGDEKLFF. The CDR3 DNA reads TGCGCCAGCAGCTCAACCTATAGCGGGGGCGATGAAAAACTGTTTTTT.

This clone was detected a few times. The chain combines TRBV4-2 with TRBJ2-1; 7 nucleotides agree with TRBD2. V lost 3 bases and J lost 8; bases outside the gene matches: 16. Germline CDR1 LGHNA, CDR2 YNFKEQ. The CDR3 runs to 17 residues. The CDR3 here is CASSQIPLAGDEYEQFF. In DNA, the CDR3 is TGTGCCAGCAGCCAGATCCCCCTTGCGGGAGACGAGTATGAGCAGTTCTTC.

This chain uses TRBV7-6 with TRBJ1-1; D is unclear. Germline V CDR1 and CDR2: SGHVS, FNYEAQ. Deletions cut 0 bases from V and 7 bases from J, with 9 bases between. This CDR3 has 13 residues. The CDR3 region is CASSLAPGYEAFF. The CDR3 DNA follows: TGTGCCAGCAGCTTAGCCCCAGGATATGAAGCTTTCTTT.

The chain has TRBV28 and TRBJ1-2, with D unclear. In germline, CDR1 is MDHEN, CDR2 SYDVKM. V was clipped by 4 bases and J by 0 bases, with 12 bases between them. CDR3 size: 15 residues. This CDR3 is CASSSDGGPNYGYTF. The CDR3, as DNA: TGTGCCAGCAGTTCCGATGGAGGACCTAACTATGGCTACACCTTC.